Each of the 22 T cell receptor beta chains below was sequenced from the same sample in a study of blood T cell repertoires in COVID-19. Clones were read by immunoSEQ multiplex PCR, and TCRdb kept only the in-frame ones, dropping some. This sample has 110,000 or so clones, with around 85% found just once. The sample was peripheral blood. These receptors came from a human donor in a cohort sampled during active COVID-19.

The chain is built from TRBV19 and TRBJ2-3; the D is unclear. Germline V gives CDR1 LNHDA, CDR2 SQIVND (reference sequence). The CDR3 is made up of 14 amino acids. V lost 2 bases to trimming and J lost 0 bases, with 6 bases between them. The CDR3: CASSITVSTDTQYF. Written as DNA, the CDR3 is TGTGCCAGTAGTATAACAGTAAGCACAGATACGCAGTATTTT.

The chain uses TRBV6-6 and TRBJ2-1; D perhaps matches TRBD1 (6 bases). Between the trimmed V and J ends, which lost 6 bases and 3 bases, there was a span of 15 bases. From germline, CDR1 is MNHNY and CDR2 SVGAGI (reference sequence). The CDR3 has 15 amino acids. CDR3 protein: CASRSRDTNYNEQFF. The CDR3 coding sequence is TGTGCCAGCAGGTCCCGGGACACTAACTACAATGAGCAGTTCTTC.

Of note for this clone: Other nucleotide sequences in the sample specify the same CDR3. V and J are TRBV10-2 and TRBJ1-1; maybe TRBD1 (6 bases). From germline, CDR1 is WSHSY and CDR2 SAAADI. Trimming removed 0 bases from V and 8 bases from J, with 10 bases in between. The CDR3 sequence is 13 residues long. CDR3 region: CASSESRGTEAFF. The DNA of the CDR3 is TGCGCCAGCAGTGAGTCGCGGGGGACAGAAGCTTTCTTT.

This clone was picked up a small number of times. The V and J genes are TRBV7-3 and TRBJ2-3; no clear D gene. V dropped 4 bases and J dropped 0 bases, with 5 bases sitting between them. Per the germline V gene, CDR1 is SGHTA and CDR2 is FQGTGA. This CDR3 contains 13 residues. The CDR3 region is CASSSTSTDTQYF. CDR3 nucleotide sequence: TGTGCCAGCAGCTCTACTAGCACAGATACGCAGTATTTT. Complete variable domain (other parts from reference TRBV7-3 and TRBJ2-3): GAGVSQTPSNKVTEKGKYVELRCDPISGHTALYWYRQSLGQGPEFLIYFQGTGAADDSGLPNDRFFAVRPEGSVSTLKIQRTERGDSAVYLCASSSTSTDTQYFGPGTRLTVL.

The chain links TRBV6-6 to TRBJ2-7, with D uncertain. Germline CDR1 MNHNY, CDR2 SVGAGI (reference sequence). This CDR3 has 15 amino acids. V gave up 2 bases and J gave up 3 bases, with 14 bases separating them. DNA for the CDR3: TGTGCCAGCAGTTACAATTCAGAACGTAACTACGAGCAGTACTTC. Its protein is CASSYNSERNYEQYF.

DNA for the CDR3: TGTGCCAGCTCACCGACGACGGGGGGCCGCCAAGAGACCCAGTACTTC. This gives the protein CASSPTTGGRQETQYF. V is TRBV18 and J is TRBJ2-5; weak D call: TRBD2 (7 bases). Germline CDR1 is KGHSH and CDR2 is LQKENI. With 3 bases removed from V and 1 base from J, the gap between germline ends came to 15 bases. The CDR3 extends over 16 amino acids.

The gene calls are TRBV19 and TRBJ1-1; a possible D gene is TRBD1 (6 bases). The CDR3 sequence is 13 residues long. Germline-derived CDR1 and CDR2 are LNHDA and SQIVND (reference sequence). The V end was cut by 3 bases, the J end by 4 bases, with 9 bases between. The CDR3 sequence is CASSMGAGTEAFF. CDR3 sequence (DNA): TGTGCCAGTAGTATGGGGGCGGGCACTGAAGCTTTCTTT.

This clone was picked up a small number of times. J is TRBJ2-4 and V is TRBV6-5, with a weak D call TRBD2 (6 bases). The CDR3 covers 13 residues. Germline values: CDR1 MNHEY, CDR2 SVGAGI. V lost 1 base, J lost 7 bases, and 8 bases lay in between. The CDR3 loop is CASSYLGGNIQYF. CDR3 DNA: TGTGCCAGCAGTTACTTGGGGGGTAACATTCAGTACTTC.

This clone was seen more than once but under ten times. The chain recombines TRBV30 with TRBJ1-1; no definite D call. Per the germline V gene, CDR1 is GTSNPN and CDR2 is SVGIG (reference sequence). CDR3 length: 15 amino acids. V was trimmed by 3 bases and J by 1 base, leaving 15 bases between them. The CDR3, as DNA: TGTGCCTGGAGAGAATTCACAGTGAGGAACACTGAAGCTTTCTTT. Translating gives CAWREFTVRNTEAFF.

The table lists this clone with a count of one. The CDR3 is CASSLDMPNTGELFF. As DNA, the CDR3 is TGTGCCAGCAGTTTAGACATGCCTAACACCGGGGAGCTGTTTTTT. V is TRBV27 and J is TRBJ2-2, with D hard to call. Between the trimmed V and J ends, which lost 2 bases and 2 bases, there was a span of 9 bases. Germline CDR1 and CDR2: MNHEY and SMNVEV (reference sequence). This CDR3 is 15 amino acids long.

This clone was detected only a few times. The chain carries TRBV15 and TRBJ2-4, with a weak D call TRBD2 (5 bases). The germline V gene has CDR1 LNHNV and CDR2 YYDKDF (reference sequence). The length of the CDR3 is 15 residues. Trimming stripped 0 bases from V and 7 bases from J, with 13 bases between. CDR3 sequence (DNA): TGTGCCACCAGCAGAGAGGCGGGCATTTGGAACATTCAGTACTTC. Residues: CATSREAGIWNIQYF.

The V and J genes are TRBV7-2 and TRBJ2-1; 8 bases line up with TRBD2. From germline, CDR1 is SGHTA and CDR2 FQGNSA. This CDR3 spans 19 amino acids. Germline trimming cut 1 base from V and 0 bases from J; bases unmatched to any gene: 11. CDR3 DNA sequence: TGTGCCAGCAGCTTAGTAGCCTCGGGGGGGGTAAGCTCCTACAATGAGCAGTTCTTC. This gives the protein CASSLVASGGVSSYNEQFF.

V and J are TRBV11-3 and TRBJ2-1, with D possibly TRBD1 on 6 matching bases. From germline, CDR1 is SGHNT and CDR2 YENEEA. The V and J ends lost 6 bases and 1 base respectively, with 13 bases between them. The CDR3 sequence is 15 residues long. The CDR3 nucleotides read TGTGCCAGCAGTCCGGGACACCCTTCCTACAATGAGCAGTTCTTC. Its protein product is CASSPGHPSYNEQFF.

The genes are TRBV19 and TRBJ2-1; 13 bases map to TRBD2. Germline assignment: CDR1 LNHDA and CDR2 SQIVND (reference sequence). The CDR3 sequence is 17 residues long. The ends lost 0 bases at V and 8 bases at J; junction bases unmatched: 7. CDR3: CASSIEPYGLAGDEQFF. The CDR3 DNA follows: TGTGCCAGTAGTATAGAGCCCTACGGACTAGCGGGGGATGAGCAGTTCTTC.

The chain uses TRBV6-2 or TRBV6-3 and TRBJ1-5, with TRBD1 identical over 7 bases. This CDR3 region has 16 residues. Trimming cost V 2 bases and J 0 bases; bases outside gene matches: 4. Germline V lookup: CDR1 MNHEY, CDR2 SVGEGT. CDR3 in DNA: TGTGCCAGCAGTTACCGGGACAGCCTTAGCAATCAGCCCCAGCATTTT. Residues: CASSYRDSLSNQPQHF.

CDR3 DNA: TGTGCCAGCAGCCAAGCGACAGGGCCACGCACAGATACGCAGTATTTT. Translated, it gives CASSQATGPRTDTQYF. This rearrangement joins TRBV3-1 (or the pseudogene TRBV3-2) to TRBJ2-3; 7 nucleotides line up with TRBD1. Germline CDR1 LGHDT, CDR2 YNNKEL (reference sequence). V shed 1 base and J 1 base; nucleotides not matched to a gene: 5. The CDR3 sequence is 16 residues long.

The CDR3 loop is CASSRAASGGAIGDTQYF. The CDR3 DNA reads as TGCGCCAGCAGCCGAGCCGCTAGCGGGGGGGCCATAGGGGATACGCAGTATTTT. The rearrangement uses TRBV4-1 and TRBJ2-3, with 12 bases that match TRBD2. CDR1 is MGHRA and CDR2 is YSYEKL in the germline V gene. The V segment lost 4 bases and the J segment 6 bases; nucleotides outside the gene matches: 14. The CDR3 contains 18 residues.

The chain has TRBV18 and TRBJ2-7; possibly TRBD1 for D (6 bases). Germline-derived CDR1 and CDR2 are KGHSH and LQKENI. The CDR3 is 12 residues long. Trimming cost V 6 bases and J 4 bases, with 10 bases left between them. CDR3 amino acids: CASSVQGYEQYF. The CDR3 coding sequence is TGTGCCAGCTCCGTACAGGGTTACGAGCAGTACTTC.

The chain employs TRBV19 and TRBJ1-5, with D perhaps TRBD1 (5 bases). The CDR3 consists of 15 residues. CDR1 is LNHDA and CDR2 is SQIVND in the germline V gene (reference sequence). V shed 7 bases and J shed 4 bases, with 17 bases lying between them. The CDR3 DNA sequence: TGTGCCAGTAACCAAAGGCAGGGATTAAATCAGCCCCAGCATTTT. It yields the protein CASNQRQGLNQPQHF.

The chain joins TRBV19 to TRBJ2-2; 8 bases align to TRBD1. V shed 7 bases and J 5 bases; nucleotides not matched to a gene: 21. The CDR3 is made up of 19 amino acids. Germline V CDR1 and CDR2: LNHDA, SQIVND (reference sequence). CDR3 sequence (DNA): TGTGCCAGTACCCAGTTAGTCGGACAGGGAATGTCGAGTACCGGGGAGCTGTTTTTT. This translates into CASTQLVGQGMSSTGELFF.

The J gene is TRBJ2-7, the V gene TRBV5-1; TRBD1 agrees at 10 bases. Germline loops: CDR1 SGHRS, CDR2 YFSETQ. J lost 2 bases, V lost 2 bases, and 13 bases had no gene match. The CDR3 is made up of 18 amino acids. CDR3 amino acids: CASSLTSPDRGLAYEQYF. CDR3 coding DNA: TGCGCCAGCAGCTTAACTTCGCCTGACAGGGGGCTAGCCTACGAGCAGTACTTC.

The rearrangement links TRBV14 to TRBJ2-7; 8 bases line up with TRBD2. Losses at the gene ends were 1 base for V and 6 bases for J; bases not matched to a gene: 8. This CDR3 spans 15 amino acids. Germline assignment: CDR1 SGHDN and CDR2 FVKESK. The CDR3 region is CASSQVSRLAGEQYF. CDR3 sequence (DNA): TGTGCCAGCAGCCAAGTTTCCAGGCTAGCGGGCGAGCAGTACTTC.